Below are 18 T cell receptor beta chains sequenced from a single sample in a study of PD-1 blockade in mismatch repair-deficient tumors. Which antigens these TCRs recognize remains unknown. Time point denoted: identical approximately ten-day culture without peptide (control). The protocol was immunoSEQ multiplex PCR, while the TCRdb copy is restricted to in-frame clones and leaves out a portion. Altogether roughly 14,000 clones are present, more than 75% being singletons, with the ten largest covering about an eighth. The sample consisted of cells cultured in vitro, taken from a patient treated with pembrolizumab. These receptors were obtained from an adult with mismatch repair-deficient cancer.

The chain recombines TRBV28 with TRBJ1-5, with 8 bases identical to TRBD1. The germline V gene has CDR1 MDHEN and CDR2 SYDVKM. This CDR3 is 15 amino acids long. J was trimmed by 2 bases and V by 2 bases; bases with no gene match: 2. CDR3 DNA sequence: TGTGCCAGCAGTTTAACAGGGGGGGGCAATCAGCCCCAGCATTTT. As protein: CASSLTGGGNQPQHF.

This clone was found once. V usage is TRBV5-1 and J usage is TRBJ2-1; D tentatively reads TRBD1 or TRBD2 (5 bases each). Trimming removed 4 bases at V and 5 bases at J, with 13 bases between. The CDR3 consists of 14 residues. Germline assignment: CDR1 SGHRS and CDR2 YFSETQ. This CDR3 is CASSPGDEHNEQFF. CDR3 nucleotide sequence: TGCGCCAGCAGCCCTGGGGACGAACACAATGAGCAGTTCTTC. Full variable domain (rest looked up from reference TRBV5-1 and TRBJ2-1): KAGVTQTPRYLIKTRGQQVTLSCSPISGHRSVSWYQQTPGQGLQFLFEYFSETQRNKGNFPGRFSGRQFSNSRSEMNVSTLELGDSALYLCASSPGDEHNEQFFGPGTRLTVL.

The CDR3 spells CASSLRRDPTGELFF. In DNA form, the CDR3 reads TGCGCCAGCAGCTTGCGGAGGGATCCCACCGGGGAGCTGTTTTTT. The chain is built from TRBV5-1 and TRBJ2-2; D may be TRBD2 (6 bases). The ends were cut back, 1 base at V and 4 bases at J, with 11 bases in the middle. The CDR3 spans 15 residues. CDR1 and CDR2 from the germline V gene are SGHRS and YFSETQ.

This clone was counted a single time. The chain links TRBV5-6 to TRBJ2-7; no definite D call. The CDR3 totals 12 residues. Looked up from germline, CDR1 is SGHDT and CDR2 is YYEEEE. V was trimmed by 4 bases and J by 2 bases, leaving 7 bases between them. CDR3 sequence reads: CASSPEPYEQYF. CDR3 coding DNA: TGTGCCAGCAGCCCCGAACCCTACGAGCAGTACTTC.

This chain uses TRBV27 with TRBJ1-2; TRBD1 matches at 9 bases. The CDR3 contains 15 residues. Germline-derived CDR1 and CDR2 are MNHEY and SMNVEV (reference sequence). V shed 0 bases and J 7 bases; nucleotides not matched to a gene: 6. CDR3 protein: CASSLSYSGQGGYTF. The CDR3 bases are TGTGCCAGCAGTTTATCTTATTCGGGACAGGGTGGCTACACCTTC.

The chain has TRBV28 and TRBJ2-1; D perhaps matches TRBD1 (6 bases). CDR3 length: 15 residues. CDR1 MDHEN and CDR2 SYDVKM come from the germline V gene. V shed 5 bases and J shed 0 bases, with 11 bases lying between them. This CDR3 reads CASSLTGSSYNEQFF. The DNA for the CDR3 is TGTGCCAGCAGTCTTACAGGGAGCTCCTACAATGAGCAGTTCTTC.

The V gene is TRBV7-9, the J gene TRBJ2-4; D is possibly TRBD1 (6 bases). V was pared by 1 base and J by 4 bases, with 14 bases between. The germline CDR1 and CDR2 sequences are SEHNR and FQNEAQ (reference sequence). The CDR3 loop spans 16 amino acids. The CDR3 region is CASSLGAGVMKNIQYF. The CDR3 nucleotides read TGTGCCAGCAGCTTAGGGGCAGGGGTCATGAAAAACATTCAGTACTTC.

V usage is TRBV11-2 and J usage is TRBJ2-5, with a weak D call TRBD1 (5 bases). V was trimmed by 1 base and J by 4 bases, leaving 13 bases between them. This CDR3 has 15 amino acids. Germline assignment: CDR1 SGHAT and CDR2 FQNNGV. CDR3 protein: CASSLGSGALETQYF. In DNA form, the CDR3 reads TGTGCCAGCAGCTTAGGTTCTGGGGCTCTAGAGACCCAGTACTTC.

V gene TRBV9 combines with J gene TRBJ2-1; the D gene could be TRBD1 or TRBD2 (5 bases each). Germline V gene lookup returns CDR1 SGDLS and CDR2 YYNGEE. The V end lost 6 bases, the J end lost 1 base, and 14 bases lay between the germline ends. This CDR3 spans 15 amino acids. CDR3 loop: CASNLEGISYNEQFF. For the CDR3, the DNA is TGTGCCAGCAACCTTGAGGGGATTTCCTACAATGAGCAGTTCTTC.

This rearrangement joins TRBV19 to TRBJ2-7; 8 nucleotides line up with TRBD1. CDR1 and CDR2 from the germline V gene are LNHDA and SQIVND (reference sequence). After removal of 3 bases from V and 1 base from J, the junction contained 8 bases not matched to a gene. The CDR3 has 16 amino acids. As DNA, the CDR3 is TGTGCCAGTAGTATCTATTCGGGACAGGTTTCCTACGAGCAGTACTTC. Its protein product is CASSIYSGQVSYEQYF.

The chain couples TRBV11-2 to TRBJ1-1, with D uncertain. CDR3 length: 14 amino acids. CDR1 is SGHAT, CDR2 FQNNGV, per germline. V lost 5 bases to trimming and J lost 0 bases, with 10 bases between them. DNA for the CDR3: TGTGCCAGCAGCGTTAGACGGATGAACACTGAAGCTTTCTTT. Protein: CASSVRRMNTEAFF.

The chain joins TRBV11-3 to TRBJ1-1; tentative D call: TRBD1 (6 bases). The CDR3 extends over 13 amino acids. V lost 7 bases to trimming and J lost 1 base, with 10 bases between them. Germline lookup yields CDR1 SGHNT and CDR2 YENEEA. This CDR3 reads CASNQGWNTEAFF. DNA of the CDR3: TGTGCCAGCAACCAGGGGTGGAACACTGAAGCTTTCTTT.

The genes are TRBV18 and TRBJ1-1, with D possibly TRBD1 on 5 matching bases. The V end lost 3 bases, the J end lost 6 bases, and 17 bases lay between the germline ends. Looked up from germline, CDR1 is KGHSH and CDR2 is LQKENI. The CDR3 length is 15 residues. The CDR3: CASSPSGGRGPEAFF. CDR3 sequence (DNA): TGTGCCAGCTCACCCTCCGGGGGTAGGGGCCCTGAAGCTTTCTTT.

The rearrangement links TRBV5-1 to TRBJ1-4; no definite D call. Germline V gives CDR1 SGHRS, CDR2 YFSETQ. The CDR3 length is 15 residues. V dropped 0 bases and J dropped 7 bases, with 13 bases sitting between them. The CDR3 region has the DNA TGCGCCAGCAGCTTGGGCGGGAACTCTGTTGAAAAACTGTTTTTT. Its translation is CASSLGGNSVEKLFF.

The chain recombines TRBV28 with TRBJ2-7; weak D call: TRBD2 (6 bases). V lost 4 bases, J lost 0 bases, and 16 bases lay in between. The V gene's germline CDR1 is MDHEN and CDR2 SYDVKM. The CDR3 runs 16 residues. This CDR3 reads CASSSPGTRYSYEQYF. CDR3 DNA: TGTGCCAGCAGTTCCCCCGGGACTCGCTACTCCTACGAGCAGTACTTC.

The CDR3 loop reads CASSLGQGETQYF. As DNA, the CDR3 is TGTGCCAGCAGCTTGGGACAGGGAGAGACCCAGTACTTC. The chain couples TRBV5-4 to TRBJ2-5, with 7 bases aligning to TRBD1. V was clipped by 0 bases and J by 4 bases; unmatched bases: 0. CDR1 is SGHNT and CDR2 is YYREEE in the germline V gene (reference sequence). This CDR3 comprises 13 residues.

This chain's CDR3 is CASSQSGGTGEETQYF. CDR3 coding DNA: TGCGCCAGCAGTCAATCGGGGGGGACAGGGGAAGAGACCCAGTACTTC. J is TRBJ2-5 and V is TRBV23-1; 10 bases map to TRBD1. TRBV23-1 is an ORF, with its function uncertain. Unmatched junction bases numbered 4, after V lost 0 bases and J lost 3 bases. CDR3 length: 16 residues.

A few counts support this clone. The CDR3 nucleotides read TGTGCCAGCAGTTTAACAGGGGGCGACGGCTCCGAGCAGTACTTC. This sequence encodes CASSLTGGDGSEQYF. This sequence joins TRBV28 and TRBJ2-7, with 9 positions matching TRBD1. V was pared by 2 bases and J by 6 bases, with 8 bases of the junction left unmatched. From germline, CDR1 is MDHEN and CDR2 SYDVKM. This CDR3 comprises 15 residues.